Below, one T cell receptor beta chain is given with its context. This sample was taken from a study of blood T cells in healthy people across ages. For the second PCR, which ran for about 7 to 11 cycles, a sample-barcoded 5' primer and a J-beta primer mix were used. TCRdb re-derived calls from the 5' RACE reads in MiXCR, one entry per CDR3 protein. The sample has approximately 800,000 distinct CDR3 sequences, around 36% seen once; the top ten hold about an eighth. The sequenced material came from blood. This TCR was sampled from a man aged 18 to 30 in good health.

CDR3 sequence: CASGPLPGRQYEQFF. The CDR3 region has the DNA TGTGCCAGCGGCCCTTTGCCAGGGAGACAATACGAGCAGTTCTTC. The chain combines TRBV14 with TRBJ2-1, with D perhaps matching TRBD1 or TRBD2 (5 bases each). Germline V gives CDR1 SGHDN, CDR2 FVKESK. Between the trimmed V and J ends, which lost 8 bases and 10 bases, there was a span of 24 bases. CDR3 length: 15 amino acids.